The next 13 T cell receptor beta chains were all read from a single sample in a study of blood T cell repertoires in COVID-19. TCRdb's table, derived via immunoSEQ multiplex PCR, lists solely in-frame clones and lacks some. The table records roughly 150,000 clones, around 80% of them present only once. The sample was peripheral blood. These receptors were taken from a human donor with acute or convalescent COVID-19. The donor label of this sample is uncertain.

This chain links TRBV2 with TRBJ1-2; 8 nucleotides align to TRBD1. This CDR3 contains 14 residues. Trimming cost V 4 bases and J 8 bases; bases outside gene matches: 9. Germline V CDR1 and CDR2: SNHLY, FYNNEI. The CDR3 spells CASSGRQGAWGYTF. CDR3 sequence (DNA): TGTGCCAGCAGTGGGAGGCAGGGGGCATGGGGCTACACCTTC.

This clone was found once. This chain uses TRBV5-4 with TRBJ1-4; TRBD1 is a possible D gene (5 bases). The CDR3 covers 15 residues. The germline V gene has CDR1 SGHNT and CDR2 YYREEE (reference sequence). V was clipped by 4 bases and J by 7 bases, with 17 bases between them. The CDR3 DNA follows: TGTGCCAGCAGCCCTAGGCGGGGCGCGGGTGAAAAACTGTTTTTT. Translating gives CASSPRRGAGEKLFF. The variable domain in full, with the rest retrieved from reference TRBV5-4 and TRBJ1-4, is ETGVTQSPTHLIKTRGQQVTLRCSSQSGHNTVSWYQQALGQGPQFIFQYYREEENGRGNFPPRFSGLQFPNYSSELNVNALELDDSALYLCASSPRRGAGEKLFFGSGTQLSVL.

This chain joins TRBV19 and TRBJ1-5; 7 nucleotides line up with TRBD1. Trimming took 2 bases from V and 7 from J; bases not matched to a gene: 8. Germline values: CDR1 LNHDA, CDR2 SQIVND (reference sequence). The CDR3 contains 15 residues. CDR3 region: CASSIRPDRAQPQHF. The CDR3 region has the DNA TGTGCCAGTAGTATAAGGCCCGACAGGGCCCAGCCCCAGCATTTT.

V is TRBV5-5 and J is TRBJ1-6; 12 nucleotides line up with TRBD1. J was trimmed by 10 bases and V by 3 bases; bases with no gene match: 5. This CDR3 comprises 15 residues. Germline CDR1 is SGHKS and CDR2 is YYEKEE (reference sequence). The CDR3 reads CASSYGTGGESPLHF. The CDR3 DNA is TGTGCCAGCAGCTACGGGACAGGGGGCGAGTCACCCCTCCACTTT.

This clone showed up just a few times. The chain couples TRBV6-5 to TRBJ1-1, with D perhaps matching TRBD1 (6 bases). Looked up from germline, CDR1 is MNHEY and CDR2 is SVGAGI. This CDR3 is 14 amino acids long. V was clipped by 6 bases and J by 3 bases, with 14 bases between them. The CDR3 here is CASRDDRRYTEAFF. As DNA, the CDR3 is TGTGCCAGCAGGGACGACAGGCGGTACACTGAAGCTTTCTTT.

CDR3 nucleotide sequence: TGTGCCAGTAGTAATCCCGTAGCCTTGTCGGGGGGCTACACCTTC. Its translation is CASSNPVALSGGYTF. The rearrangement links TRBV19 to TRBJ1-2; D uncertain. The CDR3 contains 15 residues. Germline CDR1 and CDR2: LNHDA and SQIVND (reference sequence). The ends were cut back, 4 bases at V and 8 bases at J, with 20 bases in the middle. Looking up the rest from reference TRBV19 and TRBJ1-2 gives the full variable domain: DGGITQSPKYLFRKEGQNVTLSCEQNLNHDAMYWYRQDPGQGLRLIYYSQIVNDFQKGDIAEGYSVSREKKESFPLTVTSAQKNPTAFYLCASSNPVALSGGYTFGSGTRLTVV.

The CDR3 nucleotides read TGTGCCAGCAGCTTGGGGGATAAGGGGGCAACTAATGAAAAACTGTTTTTT. The encoded protein is CASSLGDKGATNEKLFF. This chain links TRBV5-4 with TRBJ1-4; the D gene is possibly TRBD1 (6 bases). The V and J ends lost 0 bases and 0 bases respectively, with 12 bases between them. CDR3 size: 17 residues. The germline CDR1 and CDR2 sequences are SGHNT and YYREEE (reference sequence).

This sequence joins TRBV6-4 and TRBJ2-1; 10 positions match TRBD2. The CDR3 spans 15 residues. The V gene's germline CDR1 is MRHNA and CDR2 SNTAGT. Trimming at V came to 6 bases and at J to 9 bases, leaving 11 bases not matched to a gene. The CDR3 DNA follows: TGTGCCAGCAGACCAGGAGCGGGGGGGACTGGTGAGCAGTTCTTC. This encodes CASRPGAGGTGEQFF.

The rearrangement uses TRBV18 and TRBJ2-1; 7 bases agree with TRBD1. This CDR3 contains 14 residues. The germline CDR1 and CDR2 sequences are KGHSH and LQKENI. V shed 3 bases and J 7 bases; nucleotides not matched to a gene: 6. The CDR3 DNA reads TGTGCCAGCTCACCCCGGACAGGTGGGAATGAGCAGTTCTTC. Protein product: CASSPRTGGNEQFF.

V usage is TRBV7-9 and J usage is TRBJ2-3, with a possible D match to TRBD1 (5 bases). The length of the CDR3 is 14 residues. Germline values: CDR1 SEHNR, CDR2 FQNEAQ (reference sequence). V lost 5 bases and J lost 4, with 13 bases in between. DNA for the CDR3: TGTGCCAGCAGCCCGAATACAGGCCCAGATACGCAGTATTTT. Translated: CASSPNTGPDTQYF.

The chain employs TRBV28 and TRBJ1-1; D remains ambiguous. Germline values: CDR1 MDHEN, CDR2 SYDVKM. The CDR3 is 14 amino acids. V was clipped by 5 bases and J by 0 bases, with 10 bases between them. The CDR3 DNA follows: TGTGCCAGCAGTCCTCCTAATATGAACACTGAAGCTTTCTTT. Protein product: CASSPPNMNTEAFF.

This clone appeared a single time. This chain uses TRBV12-3 or TRBV12-4 with TRBJ1-5; D is undetermined. Trimming removed 6 bases at V and 7 bases at J, with 10 bases between. This CDR3 contains 12 residues. The CDR3 is CASSGIGQPQHF. CDR3 in DNA: TGTGCCAGCAGCGGAATCGGGCAGCCCCAGCATTTT.

The chain joins TRBV5-1 to TRBJ1-2; D ambiguous. Germline V gene data show CDR1 as SGHRS and CDR2 as YFSETQ. V was shortened by 0 bases and J by 8 bases, with 11 bases between the two germline ends. This CDR3 is built from 13 residues. This CDR3 reads CASSLAGSGGYTF. DNA of the CDR3: TGCGCCAGCAGCTTGGCGGGAAGCGGGGGCTACACCTTC.